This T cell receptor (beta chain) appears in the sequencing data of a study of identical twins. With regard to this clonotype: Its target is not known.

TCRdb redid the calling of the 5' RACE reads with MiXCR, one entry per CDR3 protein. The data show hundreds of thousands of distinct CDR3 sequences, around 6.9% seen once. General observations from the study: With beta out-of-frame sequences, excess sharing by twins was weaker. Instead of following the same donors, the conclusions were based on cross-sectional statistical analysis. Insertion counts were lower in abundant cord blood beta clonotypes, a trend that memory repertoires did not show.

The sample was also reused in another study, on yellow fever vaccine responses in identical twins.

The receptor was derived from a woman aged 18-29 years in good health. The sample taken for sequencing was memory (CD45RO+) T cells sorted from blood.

The CDR3: CASSQDSTGARKTQYF. CDR3 coding DNA: TGTGCCAGCAGCCAAGATTCGACAGGGGCGAGGAAGACCCAGTACTTC. This chain uses TRBV14 with TRBJ2-5; 8 bases are a match to TRBD1. The germline V gene has CDR1 SGHDN and CDR2 FVKESK. The V gene end was trimmed by 0 bases and the J gene end by 6 bases; junction bases not matched to a gene: 9. The CDR3 has 16 residues.